This TCR beta chain comes out of a study of blood T cells in healthy people across ages. Findings and caveats of the study: A roughly linear age-dependent decrease characterized TCR beta diversity per million T cells. Diversity estimated from one million T cells was considered an underestimate.

Of note for this clonotype: Its target is unknown.

Per sample, extraction of total RNA gave at least 6 micrograms in every case. Germline loops: CDR1 SNHLY, CDR2 FYNNEI. The ends were cut back, 2 bases at V and 5 bases at J, with 10 bases in the middle. The length of the CDR3 is 14 residues. Alongside a J-beta primer mix, a sample-barcoded 5' primer served in a second PCR lasting about 7 to 12 cycles. TCRdb independently ran MiXCR on the 5' RACE reads; one entry per CDR3 protein. This sample has more than 700,000 distinct CDR3 sequences, with 53% found just once. Material: blood. V gene TRBV2 combines with J gene TRBJ1-5; no definite D call. The TCR comes from an elderly man in good health. The CDR3 nucleotides read TGTGCCAGCAGTGAACCTGTCCCTTATCAGCCCCAGCATTTT. This codes for CASSEPVPYQPQHF.